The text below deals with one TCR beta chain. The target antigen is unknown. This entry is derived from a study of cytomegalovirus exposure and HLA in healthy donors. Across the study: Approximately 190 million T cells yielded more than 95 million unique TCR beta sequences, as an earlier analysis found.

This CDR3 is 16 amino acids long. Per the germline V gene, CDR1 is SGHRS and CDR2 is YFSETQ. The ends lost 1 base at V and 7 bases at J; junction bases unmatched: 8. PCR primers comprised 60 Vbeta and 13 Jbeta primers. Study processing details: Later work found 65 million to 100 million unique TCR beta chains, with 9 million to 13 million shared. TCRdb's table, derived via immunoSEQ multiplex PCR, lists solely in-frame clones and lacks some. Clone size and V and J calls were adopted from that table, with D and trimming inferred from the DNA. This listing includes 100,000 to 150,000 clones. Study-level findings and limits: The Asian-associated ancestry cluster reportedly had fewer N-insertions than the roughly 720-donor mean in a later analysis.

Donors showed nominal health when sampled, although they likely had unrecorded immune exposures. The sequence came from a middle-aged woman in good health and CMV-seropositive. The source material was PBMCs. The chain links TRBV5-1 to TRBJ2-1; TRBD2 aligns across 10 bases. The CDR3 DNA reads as TGCGCCAGCAGCTTGAGCGCTAGCGGGAGAGGAAATGAGCAGTTCTTC. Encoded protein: CASSLSASGRGNEQFF.